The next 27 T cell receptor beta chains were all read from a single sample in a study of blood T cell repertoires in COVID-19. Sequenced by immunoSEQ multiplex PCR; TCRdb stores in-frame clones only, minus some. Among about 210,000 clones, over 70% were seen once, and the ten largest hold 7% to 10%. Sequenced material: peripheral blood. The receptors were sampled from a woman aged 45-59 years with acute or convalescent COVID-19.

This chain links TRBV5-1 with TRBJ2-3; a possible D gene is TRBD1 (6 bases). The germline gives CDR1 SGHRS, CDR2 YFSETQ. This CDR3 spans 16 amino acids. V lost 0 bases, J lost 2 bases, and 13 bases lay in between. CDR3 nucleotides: TGCGCCAGCAGCTTGGGCAGAGGGGGTCACACAGATACGCAGTATTTT. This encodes CASSLGRGGHTDTQYF.

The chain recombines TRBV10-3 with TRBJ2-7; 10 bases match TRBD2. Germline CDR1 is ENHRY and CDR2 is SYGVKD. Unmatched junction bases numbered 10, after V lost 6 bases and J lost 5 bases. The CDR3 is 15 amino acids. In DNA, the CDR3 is TGTGCCATCAGCGAGCCTAGCGGGAGACACCACGAGCAGTACTTC. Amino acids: CAISEPSGRHHEQYF.

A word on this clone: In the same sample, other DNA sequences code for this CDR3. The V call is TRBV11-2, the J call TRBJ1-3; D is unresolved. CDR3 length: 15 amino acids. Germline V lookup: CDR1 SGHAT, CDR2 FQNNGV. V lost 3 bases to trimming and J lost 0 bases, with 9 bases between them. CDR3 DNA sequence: TGTGCCAGCAGCTTGGGCCTGAGCTCTGGAAACACCATATATTTT. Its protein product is CASSLGLSSGNTIYF.

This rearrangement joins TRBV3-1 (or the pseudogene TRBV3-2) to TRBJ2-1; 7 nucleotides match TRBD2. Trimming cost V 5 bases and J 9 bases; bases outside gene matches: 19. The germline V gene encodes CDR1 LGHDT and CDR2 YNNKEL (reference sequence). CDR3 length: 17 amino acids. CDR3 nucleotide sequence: TGTGCCAGCAGCGCTCGGACTAGTTTTAAATTTTACGTTGAGCAGTTCTTC. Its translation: CASSARTSFKFYVEQFF.

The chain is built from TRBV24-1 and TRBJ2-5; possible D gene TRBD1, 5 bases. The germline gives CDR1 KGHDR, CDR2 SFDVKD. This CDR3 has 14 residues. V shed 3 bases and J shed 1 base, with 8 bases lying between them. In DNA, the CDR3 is TGTGCCACCAGTGATGATAGGGGCCAAGAGACCCAGTACTTC. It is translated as CATSDDRGQETQYF.

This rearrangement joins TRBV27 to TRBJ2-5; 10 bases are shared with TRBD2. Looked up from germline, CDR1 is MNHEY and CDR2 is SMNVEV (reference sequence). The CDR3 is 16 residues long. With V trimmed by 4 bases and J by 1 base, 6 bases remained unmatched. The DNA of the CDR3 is TGTGCCAGCAGTTCTCTAGCGGGAGCGAGCCAAGAGACCCAGTACTTC. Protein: CASSSLAGASQETQYF.

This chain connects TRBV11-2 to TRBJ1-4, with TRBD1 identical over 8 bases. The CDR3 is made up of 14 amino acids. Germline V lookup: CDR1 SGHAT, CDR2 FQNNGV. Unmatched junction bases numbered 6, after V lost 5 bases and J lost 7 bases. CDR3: CASSPRGQSEKLFF. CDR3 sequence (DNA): TGTGCCAGCAGCCCCAGGGGGCAAAGTGAAAAACTGTTTTTT.

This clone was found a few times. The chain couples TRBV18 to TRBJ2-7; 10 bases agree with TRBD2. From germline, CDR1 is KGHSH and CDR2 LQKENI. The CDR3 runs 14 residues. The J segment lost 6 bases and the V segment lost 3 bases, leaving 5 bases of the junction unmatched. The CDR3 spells CASSPPLAGVEQYF. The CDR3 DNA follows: TGTGCCAGCTCACCGCCTCTAGCGGGAGTCGAGCAGTACTTC. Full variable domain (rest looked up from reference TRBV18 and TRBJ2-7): NAGVMQNPRHLVRRRGQEARLRCSPMKGHSHVYWYRQLPEEGLKFMVYLQKENIIDESGMPKERFSAEFPKEGPSILRIQQVVRGDSAAYFCASSPPLAGVEQYFGPGTRLTVT.

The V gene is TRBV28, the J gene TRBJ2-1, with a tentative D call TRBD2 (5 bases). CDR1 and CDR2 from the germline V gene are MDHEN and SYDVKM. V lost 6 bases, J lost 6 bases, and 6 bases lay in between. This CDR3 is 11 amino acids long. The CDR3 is CASRLANEQFF. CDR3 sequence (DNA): TGTGCCAGCAGGCTAGCCAATGAGCAGTTCTTC.

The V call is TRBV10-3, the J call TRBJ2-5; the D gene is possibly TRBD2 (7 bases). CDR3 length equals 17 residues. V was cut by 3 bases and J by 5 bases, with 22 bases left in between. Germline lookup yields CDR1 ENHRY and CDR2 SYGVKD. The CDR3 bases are TGTGCCATCAGTGACGACCCGGAGGGGGAGGGCCGGGAGACCCAGTACTTC. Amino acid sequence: CAISDDPEGEGRETQYF.

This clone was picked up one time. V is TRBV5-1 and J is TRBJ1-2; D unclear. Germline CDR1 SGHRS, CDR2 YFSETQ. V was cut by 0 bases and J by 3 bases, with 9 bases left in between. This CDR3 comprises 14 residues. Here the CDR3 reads CASSLERSDYGYTF. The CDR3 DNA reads TGCGCCAGCAGCTTGGAGAGGAGTGACTATGGCTACACCTTC.

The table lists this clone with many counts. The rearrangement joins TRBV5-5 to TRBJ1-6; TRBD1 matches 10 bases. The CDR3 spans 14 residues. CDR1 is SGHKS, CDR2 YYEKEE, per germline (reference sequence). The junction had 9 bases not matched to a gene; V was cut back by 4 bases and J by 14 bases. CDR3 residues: CASSPAGTGVSLHF. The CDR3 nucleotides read TGTGCCAGCAGCCCCGCCGGGACAGGGGTGTCCCTCCACTTT.

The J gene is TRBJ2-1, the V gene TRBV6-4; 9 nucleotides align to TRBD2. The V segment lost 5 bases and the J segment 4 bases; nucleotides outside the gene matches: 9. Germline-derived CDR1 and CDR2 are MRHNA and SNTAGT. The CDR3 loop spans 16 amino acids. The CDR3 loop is CASSPDSGSGYNEQFF. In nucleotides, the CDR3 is TGTGCCAGCAGTCCAGATAGCGGGAGTGGGTACAATGAGCAGTTCTTC.

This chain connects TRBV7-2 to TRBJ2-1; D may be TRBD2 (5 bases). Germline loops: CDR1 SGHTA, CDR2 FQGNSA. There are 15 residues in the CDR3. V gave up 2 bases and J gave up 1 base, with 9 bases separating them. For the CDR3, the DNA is TGTGCCAGCAGCTTAACGAGGGCGTCCTACAATGAGCAGTTCTTC. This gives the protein CASSLTRASYNEQFF.

The CDR3, as DNA: TGCGCCAGCAGCTCCGCTCCAGATTACGAGCAGTACTTC. Translated, it gives CASSSAPDYEQYF. The chain joins TRBV5-1 to TRBJ2-7; D is uncertain. The CDR3 consists of 13 residues. Trimming left V 3 bases short and J 4 bases short, with 11 bases between. Germline V CDR1 and CDR2: SGHRS, YFSETQ.

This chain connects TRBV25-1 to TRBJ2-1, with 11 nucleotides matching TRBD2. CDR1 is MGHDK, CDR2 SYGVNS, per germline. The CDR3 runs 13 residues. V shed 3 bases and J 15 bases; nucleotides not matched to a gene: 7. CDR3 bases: TGTGCCAGCAGTGACACACTAGCGGGAGCTCCGTTCTTC. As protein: CASSDTLAGAPFF.

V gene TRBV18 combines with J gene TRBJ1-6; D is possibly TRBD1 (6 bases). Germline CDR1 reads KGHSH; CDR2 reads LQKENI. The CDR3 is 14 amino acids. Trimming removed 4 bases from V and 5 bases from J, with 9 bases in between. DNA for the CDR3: TGTGCCAGCTCACACGACAGGAATAATTCACCCCTCCACTTT. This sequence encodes CASSHDRNNSPLHF. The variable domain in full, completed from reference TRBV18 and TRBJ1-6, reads NAGVMQNPRHLVRRRGQEARLRCSPMKGHSHVYWYRQLPEEGLKFMVYLQKENIIDESGMPKERFSAEFPKEGPSILRIQQVVRGDSAAYFCASSHDRNNSPLHFGNGTRLTVT.

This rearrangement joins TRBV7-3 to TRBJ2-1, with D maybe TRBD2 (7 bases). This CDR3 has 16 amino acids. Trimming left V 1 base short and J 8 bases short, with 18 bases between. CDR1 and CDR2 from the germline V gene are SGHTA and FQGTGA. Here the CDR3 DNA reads TGTGCCAGCAGCTTAAAGGGTGCCGGGGGGCGAGATGAGCAGTTCTTC. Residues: CASSLKGAGGRDEQFF.

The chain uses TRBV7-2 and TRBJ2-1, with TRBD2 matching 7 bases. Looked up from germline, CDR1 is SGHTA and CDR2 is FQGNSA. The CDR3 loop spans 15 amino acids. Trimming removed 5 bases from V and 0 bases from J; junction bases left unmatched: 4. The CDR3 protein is CASSLLASSYNEQFF. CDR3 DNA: TGTGCCAGCAGCCTACTAGCGAGCTCCTACAATGAGCAGTTCTTC.

CDR3: CASRTGGLGGTEAFF. CDR3 coding DNA: TGTGCCAGCAGGACCGGAGGCCTGGGGGGCACTGAAGCTTTCTTT. The chain has TRBV6-5 and TRBJ1-1; tentative D call: TRBD1 (5 bases). This CDR3 has 15 residues. V was shortened by 6 bases and J by 4 bases, with 18 bases between the two germline ends. Germline CDR1 is MNHEY and CDR2 is SVGAGI.

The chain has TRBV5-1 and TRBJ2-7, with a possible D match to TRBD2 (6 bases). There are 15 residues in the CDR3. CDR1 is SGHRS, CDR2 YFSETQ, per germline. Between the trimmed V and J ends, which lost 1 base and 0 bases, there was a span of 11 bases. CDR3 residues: CASSLRGRSSYEQYF. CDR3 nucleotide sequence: TGCGCCAGCAGCTTGCGAGGGAGGAGCTCCTACGAGCAGTACTTC.

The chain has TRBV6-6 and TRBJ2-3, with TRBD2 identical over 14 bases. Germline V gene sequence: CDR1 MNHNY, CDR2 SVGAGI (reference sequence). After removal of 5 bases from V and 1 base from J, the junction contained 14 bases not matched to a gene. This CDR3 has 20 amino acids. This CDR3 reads CASSQSGTSGGWGGTDTQYF. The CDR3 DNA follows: TGTGCCAGCAGTCAATCCGGGACTAGCGGGGGTTGGGGCGGCACAGATACGCAGTATTTT.

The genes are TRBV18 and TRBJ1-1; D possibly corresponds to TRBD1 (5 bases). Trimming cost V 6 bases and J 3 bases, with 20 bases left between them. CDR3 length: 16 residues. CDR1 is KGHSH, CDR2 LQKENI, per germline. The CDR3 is CASSSGGYKPDTEAFF. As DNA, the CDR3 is TGTGCCAGCTCCTCCGGGGGTTACAAACCTGACACTGAAGCTTTCTTT.

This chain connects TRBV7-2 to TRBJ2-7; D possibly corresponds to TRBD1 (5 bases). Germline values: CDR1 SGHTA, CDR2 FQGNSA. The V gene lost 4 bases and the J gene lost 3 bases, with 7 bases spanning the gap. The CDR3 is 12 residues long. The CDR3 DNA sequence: TGTGCCAGCAGCTACGACAGCTACGAGCAGTACTTC. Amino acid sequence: CASSYDSYEQYF.

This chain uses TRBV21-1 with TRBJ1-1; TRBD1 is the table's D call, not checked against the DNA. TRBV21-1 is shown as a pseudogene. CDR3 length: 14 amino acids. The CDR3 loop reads CASSKVRGRTEAFF. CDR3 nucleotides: TGTGCCAGCAGCAAAGTCAGGGGGCGGACTGAAGCTTTCTTT.

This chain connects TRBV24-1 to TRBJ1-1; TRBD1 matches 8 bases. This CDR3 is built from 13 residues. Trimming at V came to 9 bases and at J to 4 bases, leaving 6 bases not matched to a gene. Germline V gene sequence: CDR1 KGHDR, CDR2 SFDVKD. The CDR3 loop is CATLATGGTEAFF. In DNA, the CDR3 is TGTGCCACCCTTGCAACAGGGGGCACTGAAGCTTTCTTT.

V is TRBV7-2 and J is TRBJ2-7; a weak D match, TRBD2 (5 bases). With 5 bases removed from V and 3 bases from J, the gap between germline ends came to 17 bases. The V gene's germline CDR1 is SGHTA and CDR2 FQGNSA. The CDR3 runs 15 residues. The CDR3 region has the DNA TGTGCCAGCAGCCCTAGGGAAGAGCGGAGCTACGAGCAGTACTTC. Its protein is CASSPREERSYEQYF.